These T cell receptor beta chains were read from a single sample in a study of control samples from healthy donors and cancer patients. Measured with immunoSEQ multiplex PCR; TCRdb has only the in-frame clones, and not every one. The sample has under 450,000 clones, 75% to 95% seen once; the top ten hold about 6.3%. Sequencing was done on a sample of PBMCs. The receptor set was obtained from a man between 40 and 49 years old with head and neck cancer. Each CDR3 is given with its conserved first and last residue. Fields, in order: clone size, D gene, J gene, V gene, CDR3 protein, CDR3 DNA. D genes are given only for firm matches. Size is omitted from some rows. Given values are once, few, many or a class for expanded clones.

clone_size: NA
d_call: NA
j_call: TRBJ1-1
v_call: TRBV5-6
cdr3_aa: CASSLGAGEDTEAFF
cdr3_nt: TGTGCCAGCAGCTTGGGGGCAGGGGAGGACACTGAAGCTTTCTTT

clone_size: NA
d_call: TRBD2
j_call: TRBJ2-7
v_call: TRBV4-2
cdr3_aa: CASSQDESSGSYEQYF
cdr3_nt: TGTGCCAGCAGCCAAGATGAGAGTAGCGGGAGCTACGAGCAGTACTTC

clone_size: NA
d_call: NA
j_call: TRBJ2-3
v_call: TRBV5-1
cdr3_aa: CASSSRGEGTDTQYF
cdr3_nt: TGCGCCAGCAGCTCGAGAGGAGAGGGCACAGATACGCAGTATTTT

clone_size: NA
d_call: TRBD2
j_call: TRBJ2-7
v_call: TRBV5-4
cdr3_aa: CASGIAGGPHEQYF
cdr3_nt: TGTGCCAGCGGCATAGCGGGAGGGCCCCACGAGCAGTACTTC

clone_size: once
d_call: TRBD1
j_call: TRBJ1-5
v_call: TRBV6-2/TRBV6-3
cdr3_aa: CASSQKTGMGNQPQHF
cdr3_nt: TGTGCCAGCAGCCAAAAGACAGGGATGGGCAATCAGCCCCAGCATTTT

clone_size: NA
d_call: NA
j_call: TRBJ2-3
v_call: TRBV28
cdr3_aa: CASSLGSNRDTQYF
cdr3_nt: TGTGCCAGCAGTTTGGGCAGTAATAGAGATACGCAGTATTTT

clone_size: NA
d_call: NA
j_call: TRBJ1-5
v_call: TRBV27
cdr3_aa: CASSLGINQPQHF
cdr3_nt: TGTGCCAGCAGTTTAGGGATTAATCAGCCCCAGCATTTT

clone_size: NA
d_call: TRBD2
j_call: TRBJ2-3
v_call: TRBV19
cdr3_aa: CASSIPSGSVDTQYF
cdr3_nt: TGTGCCAGTAGTATTCCTAGCGGGAGTGTGGATACGCAGTATTTT

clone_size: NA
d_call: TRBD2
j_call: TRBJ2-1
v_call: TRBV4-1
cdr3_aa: CASSQAVLAGVEQFF
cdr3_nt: TGCGCCAGCAGCCAAGCTGTACTAGCGGGAGTAGAGCAGTTCTTC

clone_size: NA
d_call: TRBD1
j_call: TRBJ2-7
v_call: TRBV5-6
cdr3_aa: CASSNLTGAFTYEQYF
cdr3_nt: TGTGCCAGCAGCAACTTGACAGGGGCCTTTACCTACGAGCAGTACTTC

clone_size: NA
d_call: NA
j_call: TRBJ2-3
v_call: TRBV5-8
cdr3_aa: CASSLGQSLSTDTQYF
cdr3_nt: TGTGCCAGCAGCTTGGGCCAGAGCCTTAGCACAGATACGCAGTATTTT

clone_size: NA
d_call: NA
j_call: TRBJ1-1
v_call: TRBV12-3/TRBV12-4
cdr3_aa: CASSRPQGEAFF
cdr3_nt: TGTGCCAGCAGTCGACCCCAGGGGGAAGCTTTCTTT

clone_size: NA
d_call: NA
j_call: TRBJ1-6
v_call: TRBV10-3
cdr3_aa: CAISESGGEYSPLHF
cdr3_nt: TGTGCCATCAGTGAGTCGGGGGGTGAGTATTCACCCCTCCACTTT

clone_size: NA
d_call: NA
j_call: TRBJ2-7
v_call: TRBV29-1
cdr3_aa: CSAGVGQDSYEQYF
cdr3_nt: TGCAGCGCCGGGGTGGGACAAGACTCCTACGAGCAGTACTTC

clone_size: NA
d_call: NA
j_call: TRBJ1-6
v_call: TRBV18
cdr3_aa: CASSPFFIEGNSPLHF
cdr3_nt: TGTGCCAGCTCACCATTTTTTATCGAGGGTAATTCACCCCTCCACTTT

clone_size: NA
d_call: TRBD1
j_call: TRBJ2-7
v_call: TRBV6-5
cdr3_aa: CARDRGLYEQYF
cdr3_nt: TGTGCCAGGGACAGGGGGCTTTACGAGCAGTACTTC

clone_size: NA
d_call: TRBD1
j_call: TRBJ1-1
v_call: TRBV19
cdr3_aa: CASSARDSNTEAFF
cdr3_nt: TGTGCCAGTAGTGCCCGGGACAGCAACACTGAAGCTTTCTTT

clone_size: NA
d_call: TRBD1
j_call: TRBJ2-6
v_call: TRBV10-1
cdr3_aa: CASREPTGVGANVLTF
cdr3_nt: TGCGCCAGCAGGGAACCTACAGGGGTTGGGGCCAACGTCCTGACTTTC

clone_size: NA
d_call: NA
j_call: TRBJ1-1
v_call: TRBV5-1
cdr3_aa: CASSLDSLNTEAFF
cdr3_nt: TGCGCCAGCAGCTTGGACAGTTTGAACACTGAAGCTTTCTTT

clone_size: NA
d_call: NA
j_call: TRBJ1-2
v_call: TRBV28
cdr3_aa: CASALARGYTF
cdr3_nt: TGTGCCAGCGCCCTGGCCCGCGGCTACACCTTC

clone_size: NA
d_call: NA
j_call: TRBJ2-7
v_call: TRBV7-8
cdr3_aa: CASSSEIEQYF
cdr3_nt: TGTGCCAGCAGCTCGGAAATCGAGCAGTACTTC

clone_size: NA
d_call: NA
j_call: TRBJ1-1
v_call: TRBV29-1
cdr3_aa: CSGNRENTEAFF
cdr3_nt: TGCAGCGGTAACAGGGAGAACACTGAAGCTTTCTTT

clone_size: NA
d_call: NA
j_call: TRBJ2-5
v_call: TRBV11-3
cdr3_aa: CASSFGLGETQYF
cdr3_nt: TGTGCCAGCAGCTTTGGACTTGGGGAGACCCAGTACTTC

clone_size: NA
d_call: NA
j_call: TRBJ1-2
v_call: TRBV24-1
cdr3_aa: CATSDPGLNYGYTF
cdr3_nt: TGTGCCACCAGTGATCCGGGACTTAACTATGGCTACACCTTC

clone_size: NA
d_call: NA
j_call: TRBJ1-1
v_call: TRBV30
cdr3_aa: CAWRGKGVTEAFF
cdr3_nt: TGTGCCTGGAGGGGAAAAGGGGTCACTGAAGCTTTCTTT

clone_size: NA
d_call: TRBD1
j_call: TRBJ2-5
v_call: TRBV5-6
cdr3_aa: CASSLSGTGQETQYF
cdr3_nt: TGTGCCAGCAGCTTGTCAGGGACAGGCCAAGAGACCCAGTACTTC

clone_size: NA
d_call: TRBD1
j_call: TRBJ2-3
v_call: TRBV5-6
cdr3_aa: CASRSGTGGMWDTQYF
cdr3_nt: TGTGCCAGCAGGTCCGGGACAGGGGGCATGTGGGATACGCAGTATTTT

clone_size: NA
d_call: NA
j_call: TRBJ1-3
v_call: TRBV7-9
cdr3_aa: CASTQTGRSSGNTIYF
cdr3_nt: TGTGCCAGCACTCAAACCGGCCGCTCCTCTGGAAACACCATATATTTT

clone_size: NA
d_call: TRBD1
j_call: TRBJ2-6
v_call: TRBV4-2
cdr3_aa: CASSQTGGAEGANVLTF
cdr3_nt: TGTGCCAGCAGCCAGACAGGGGGCGCGGAAGGGGCCAACGTCCTGACTTTC

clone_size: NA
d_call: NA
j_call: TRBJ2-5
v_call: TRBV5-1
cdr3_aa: CASSLATPETQYF
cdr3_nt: TGCGCCAGCAGCTTGGCCACTCCAGAGACCCAGTACTTC

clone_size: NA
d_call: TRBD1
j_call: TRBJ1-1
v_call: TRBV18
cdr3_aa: CASSPRTGQGTEAFF
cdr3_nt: TGTGCCAGCTCACCAAGGACAGGGCAAGGGACTGAAGCTTTCTTT

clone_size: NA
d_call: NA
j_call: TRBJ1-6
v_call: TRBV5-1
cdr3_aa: CASSLSGDGSPLHF
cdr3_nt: TGCGCCAGCAGCTTGAGCGGGGATGGGTCACCCCTCCACTTT

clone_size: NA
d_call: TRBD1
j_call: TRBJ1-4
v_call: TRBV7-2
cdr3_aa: CASSYRQGGTNEKLFF
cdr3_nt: TGTGCCAGCAGCTACCGACAGGGAGGAACTAATGAAAAACTGTTTTTT

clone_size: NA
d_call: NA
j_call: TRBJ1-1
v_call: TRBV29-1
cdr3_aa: CSVYTERLNTEAFF
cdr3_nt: TGCAGCGTCTACACCGAGCGTTTGAACACTGAAGCTTTCTTT

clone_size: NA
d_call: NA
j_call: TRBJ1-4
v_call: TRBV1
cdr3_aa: CTSSQDPVATNEKLFF
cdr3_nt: TGCACCAGCAGCCAAGATCCCGTTGCAACTAATGAAAAACTGTTTTTT

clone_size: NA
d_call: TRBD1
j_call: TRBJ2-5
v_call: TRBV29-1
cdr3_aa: CSVCRGRGETQYF
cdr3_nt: TGCAGCGTTTGCAGGGGGCGAGGGGAGACCCAGTACTTC

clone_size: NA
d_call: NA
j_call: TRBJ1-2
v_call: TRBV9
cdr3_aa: CASSPVVGNYGYTF
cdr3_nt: TGTGCCAGCAGCCCGGTAGTGGGGAACTATGGCTACACCTTC

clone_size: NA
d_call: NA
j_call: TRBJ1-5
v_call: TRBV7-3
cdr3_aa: CAGESDARSPSNQPQHF
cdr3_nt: TGTGCCGGCGAGTCGGACGCGCGATCTCCGAGCAATCAGCCCCAGCATTTT

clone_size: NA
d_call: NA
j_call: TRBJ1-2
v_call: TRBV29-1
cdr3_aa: CSVEDQAYGYTF
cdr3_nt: TGCAGCGTTGAAGATCAGGCCTATGGCTACACCTTC

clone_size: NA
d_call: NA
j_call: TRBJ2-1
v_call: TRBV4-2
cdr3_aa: CASSQVFQDQYNEQFF
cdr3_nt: TGTGCCAGCAGCCAAGTTTTTCAGGACCAATACAATGAGCAGTTCTTC

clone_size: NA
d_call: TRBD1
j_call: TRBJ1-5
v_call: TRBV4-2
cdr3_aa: CASSLRQGEDSNQPQHF
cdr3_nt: TGTGCCAGCAGCCTACGACAGGGGGAAGATAGCAATCAGCCCCAGCATTTT

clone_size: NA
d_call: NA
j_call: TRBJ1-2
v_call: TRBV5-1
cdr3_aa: CASSPGEGLYGYTF
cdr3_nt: TGCGCCAGCAGCCCGGGGGAGGGGCTCTATGGCTACACCTTC

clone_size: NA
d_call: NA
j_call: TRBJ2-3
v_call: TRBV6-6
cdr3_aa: CASKRQAAGQADTQYF
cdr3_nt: TGTGCCAGCAAACGGCAGGCGGCAGGCCAGGCAGATACGCAGTATTTT

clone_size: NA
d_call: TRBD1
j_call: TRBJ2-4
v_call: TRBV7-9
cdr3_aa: CASSLKKGQGFLPKNIQYF
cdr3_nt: TGTGCCAGCAGCTTAAAGAAGGGACAGGGGTTCCTACCCAAAAACATTCAGTACTTC

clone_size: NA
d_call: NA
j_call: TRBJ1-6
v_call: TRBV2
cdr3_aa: CASSEALLAGWGSPLHF
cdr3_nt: TGTGCCAGCAGTGAAGCGCTTCTTGCTGGGTGGGGGTCACCCCTCCACTTT

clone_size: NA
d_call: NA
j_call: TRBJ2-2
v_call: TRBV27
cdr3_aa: CASRDWVAGELFF
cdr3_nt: TGTGCCAGCAGGGATTGGGTTGCCGGGGAGCTGTTTTTT

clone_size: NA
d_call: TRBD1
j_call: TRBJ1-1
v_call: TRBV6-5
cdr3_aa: CASSRSGTVNTEAFF
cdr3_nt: TGTGCCAGCAGTCGCTCCGGGACAGTGAACACTGAAGCTTTCTTT

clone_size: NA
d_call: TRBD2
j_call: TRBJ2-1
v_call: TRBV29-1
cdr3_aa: CSVGVAGLRSSYNEQFF
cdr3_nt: TGCAGCGTTGGGGTAGCGGGACTCCGGAGCTCCTACAATGAGCAGTTCTTC

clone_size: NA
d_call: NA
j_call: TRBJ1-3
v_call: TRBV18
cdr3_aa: CASSRQSSGNTIYF
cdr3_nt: TGTGCCAGCTCCCGTCAGAGCTCTGGAAACACCATATATTTT

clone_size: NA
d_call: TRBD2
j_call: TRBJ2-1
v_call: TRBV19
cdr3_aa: CASSPTSGSYNEQFF
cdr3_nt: TGTGCCAGTAGCCCCACTAGCGGATCCTACAATGAGCAGTTCTTC

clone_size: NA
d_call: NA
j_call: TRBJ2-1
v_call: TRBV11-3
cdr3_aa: CASSLDSTLITEQFF
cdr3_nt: TGTGCCAGCAGCTTAGATTCAACATTAATCACTGAGCAGTTCTTC

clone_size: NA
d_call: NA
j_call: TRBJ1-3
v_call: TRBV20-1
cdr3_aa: CSASGADSGNTIYF
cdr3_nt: TGCAGTGCTAGTGGGGCAGACTCTGGAAACACCATATATTTT

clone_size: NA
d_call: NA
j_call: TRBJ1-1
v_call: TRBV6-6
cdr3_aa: CASRSGPGTTAGAFF
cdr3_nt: TGTGCCAGCAGATCAGGTCCCGGGACGACCGCGGGAGCTTTCTTT

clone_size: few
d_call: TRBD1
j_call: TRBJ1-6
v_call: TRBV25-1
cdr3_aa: CASSTGRSYNSPLHF
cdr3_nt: TGTGCCAGTTCGACAGGGCGCTCCTATAATTCACCCCTCCACTTT

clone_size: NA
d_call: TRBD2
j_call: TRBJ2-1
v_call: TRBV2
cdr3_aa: CASRGWEGNEQFF
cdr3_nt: TGTGCCAGCAGGGGCTGGGAGGGCAATGAGCAGTTCTTC

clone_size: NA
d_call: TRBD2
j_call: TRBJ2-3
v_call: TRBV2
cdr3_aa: CASRVAGASPLFTRF
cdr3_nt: TGTGCCAGCAGAGTAGCGGGGGCCTCCCCTTTATTTACGCGTTTT

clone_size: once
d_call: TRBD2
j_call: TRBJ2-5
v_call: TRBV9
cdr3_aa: CASSVGTSGGYQETQYF
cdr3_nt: TGTGCCAGCAGCGTAGGGACTAGCGGGGGGTACCAAGAGACCCAGTACTTC

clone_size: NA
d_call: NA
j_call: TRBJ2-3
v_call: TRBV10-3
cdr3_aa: CAISESLAGGGDTQYF
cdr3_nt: TGTGCCATCAGTGAGTCCCTAGCAGGGGGGGGCGATACGCAGTATTTT